This T cell receptor beta chain was identified in a study of T cells in women clearing cervical HPV infection. Study conclusions and caveats: Cases and controls were distinguished at AUC roughly 0.86 by richness and V genes.

Repertoires were generated with immunoSEQ multiplex PCR, while TCRdb's copy carries only in-frame clones and drops some. The sample features under 20,000 clones, with roughly 3% in its top ten. The CDR3 length is 15 residues. V trimming: 3 bases; J trimming: 3 bases; junction bases outside the gene matches: 5. On this clone: Its specificity is unknown. The read falls 3 residues short of the CDR3 end, and the missing part is taken from the germline J gene.

The material sequenced was blood buffy coat. The chain combines TRBV12-3 or TRBV12-4 with TRBJ2-1; 7 bases map to TRBD2. The receptor was derived from a woman aged 18 to 75 with a cervical HPV16 infection that either progressed to CIN3+ or cleared (not recorded which). The part of the CDR3 DNA that was read is TGTGCCAGCAGTTTGGCCAGCGGGAACTACAATGAG. Its translation: CASSLASGNYNE. The full CDR3 sequence reads CASSLASGNYNEQFF.